The entry below describes one T cell receptor (beta chain). The source of the sample is a study of blood T cells in healthy people across ages. A sample-barcoded 5' primer and a J-beta primer mix were used in a second PCR of roughly 7 to 11 cycles. One entry per CDR3 protein, called by TCRdb with MiXCR from the 5' RACE reads. The data show roughly 1.9 million distinct CDR3 sequences, with around 40% seen just once and roughly 24% held by the top ten. From germline, CDR1 is LGHNA and CDR2 YSLEER. The CDR3 has 13 amino acids. The V gene lost 1 base and the J gene lost 6 bases, with 7 bases spanning the gap.

The chain recombines TRBV4-3 with TRBJ1-5; D is unclear. This TCR was sampled from a human donor in good health. The specimen was blood. The CDR3 DNA sequence: TGCGCCAGCAGCCAAGTTGATGGTCAGCCCCAGCATTTT. Amino acids: CASSQVDGQPQHF.